This T cell receptor beta chain is drawn from a study of post-analysis software for immune sequencing data. TCR beta libraries were prepared from cDNA with unique molecular identifiers. Between roughly 0.9 and 11 million T cells gave rise to around 500,000 cDNA molecules. TCRdb re-derived calls from the PCR reads in MiXCR, one entry per CDR3 protein. The repertoire holds 750,000 to 950,000 distinct CDR3 sequences, with roughly 50% as singletons. The sequenced sample consisted of blood. The clonotype originates from a girl aged 10-17 years with multiple sclerosis.

The CDR3 sequence: CASKGGGPTDTQYF. The CDR3 DNA reads as TGTGCCTCCAAGGGCGGGGGGCCCACAGATACGCAGTATTTT. The chain has TRBV4-2 and TRBJ2-3; the match to TRBD2 covers 8 bases. The junction had 9 bases not matched to a gene; V was cut back by 11 bases and J by 2 bases. This CDR3 is built from 14 residues. CDR1 is LGHNA, CDR2 YNFKEQ, per germline.